The present T cell receptor (beta chain) was sequenced within a study of cytomegalovirus exposure and HLA in healthy donors. Study-level findings and limits: An observed cluster of highly shared sequence variants was recorded as a likely sequencing artifact. TCR beta chains numbering some 160 were designated cytomegalovirus-associated.

The length of the CDR3 is 15 residues. V lost 4 bases to trimming and J lost 3 bases; unmatched junction nucleotides: 9. Germline V CDR1 and CDR2: SNHLY, FYNNEI. The study ran its PCR with 60 Vbeta and 13 Jbeta primers. The method was immunoSEQ multiplex PCR; TCRdb's version includes in-frame clones alone and lacks a portion of them. Here the sample spans some 180,000 clones, about 83% being singletons. With respect to this clone: Its antigen is still unknown.

The V gene is TRBV2, the J gene TRBJ2-7, with TRBD2 identical over 7 bases. The receptor was derived from a man between 35 and 55 years old in good health and CMV-seropositive. Material: PBMCs. CDR3 loop: CASSGGGVAGYEQYF. For the CDR3, the DNA is TGTGCCAGCAGTGGGGGAGGGGTGGCGGGCTACGAGCAGTACTTC.